In its sample, the clone carrying this T cell receptor (beta chain) was seen many times. Stated time point: persistent/refractory GD, antithyroid drugs over 5 years with positive TRAb. From PBMCs, RNA was extracted and then used to make the TCR library. The germline V gene encodes CDR1 MNHNS and CDR2 SASEGT. The CDR3 has 13 residues. V shed 1 base and J shed 3 bases, with 7 bases lying between them. These data are taken from a study of regulatory T cells in long-lasting Graves disease. Study as a whole: Persistence in Graves' disease denoted antithyroid drug use beyond 5 years alongside positive TSH receptor antibodies.

Assembly of TCR beta libraries relied on iRepertoire HTBI primers together with Arm-PCR of CDR3 regions. TCRdb processed the multiplex PCR reads anew with MiXCR; each CDR3 protein has one entry. Among a few hundred thousand distinct CDR3 sequences listed, 20% to 25% were seen once. This receptor was identified in a woman in her thirties or forties with Graves disease. This chain joins TRBV6-1 and TRBJ2-7; possible D gene TRBD2, 6 bases. The input for sequencing was peripheral blood mononuclear cells (PBMCs), taken when the disease was refractory, from a patient treated with antithyroid drugs. CDR3 protein: CASSEGGLYEQYF. Here the CDR3 DNA reads TGTGCCAGCAGTGAAGGGGGACTCTACGAGCAGTACTTC.